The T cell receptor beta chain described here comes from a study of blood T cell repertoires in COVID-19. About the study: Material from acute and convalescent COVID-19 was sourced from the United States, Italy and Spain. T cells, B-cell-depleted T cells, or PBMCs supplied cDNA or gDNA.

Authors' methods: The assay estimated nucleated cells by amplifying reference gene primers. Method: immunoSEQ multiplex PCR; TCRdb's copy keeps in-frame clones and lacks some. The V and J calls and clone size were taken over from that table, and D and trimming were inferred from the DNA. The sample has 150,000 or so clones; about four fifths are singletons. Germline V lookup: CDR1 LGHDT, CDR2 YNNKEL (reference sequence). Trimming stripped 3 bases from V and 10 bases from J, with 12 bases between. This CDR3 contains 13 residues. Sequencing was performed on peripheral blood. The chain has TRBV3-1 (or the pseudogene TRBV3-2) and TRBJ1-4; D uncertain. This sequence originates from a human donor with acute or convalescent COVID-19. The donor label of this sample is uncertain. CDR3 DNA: TGTGCCAGCAGCCAGGGAGGGTATGGAAAACTGTTTTTT. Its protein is CASSQGGYGKLFF.